A single sample is the source of the 31 T cell receptor beta chains below, sequenced in a study of T cell responses to AZD1222 COVID-19 vaccine (dated by TCRdb to the early 2020s). What this sample's time point label stands for: baseline before first vaccination. Libraries were built with the immunoSEQ multiplex PCR assay. TCRdb took this table from immuneACCESS and kept in-frame rearrangements with V and J called. Such tables lack part of the clones; where checked against another copy, unresolved V genes explain under half of the gap, and the rest is unexplained. This sample gives 100,000 to 120,000 clones in total; around 80% of them show up just once. Roughly 4.5% of the sample goes to the ten largest clones. This material consisted of peripheral blood, taken on day 0 of AZD1222 vaccination. The receptors stem from an adult in good health.

V usage is TRBV28 and J usage is TRBJ2-7, with D perhaps matching TRBD2 (6 bases). CDR1 is MDHEN and CDR2 is SYDVKM in the germline V gene. Trimming left V 4 bases short and J 4 bases short, with 26 bases between. There are 18 residues in the CDR3. The CDR3 spells CASSSVRSGPERAYEQYF. In nucleotides, the CDR3 is TGTGCCAGCAGTTCCGTTCGGAGCGGGCCCGAAAGGGCTTACGAGCAGTACTTC. Looking up the rest from reference TRBV28 and TRBJ2-7 gives the full variable domain: DVKVTQSSRYLVKRTGEKVFLECVQDMDHENMFWYRQDPGLGLRLIYFSYDVKMKEKGDIPEGYSVSREKKERFSLILESASTNQTSMYLCASSSVRSGPERAYEQYFGPGTRLTVT.

V and J are TRBV11-2 and TRBJ2-1; perhaps D is TRBD1 or TRBD2 (6 bases each). Between the trimmed V and J ends, which lost 5 bases and 4 bases, there was a span of 15 bases. The CDR3 length is 15 residues. Per germline, CDR1 SGHAT and CDR2 FQNNGV. This chain's CDR3 is CASSPRGGQYNEQFF. Here the CDR3 DNA reads TGTGCCAGCAGCCCTCGTGGGGGGCAGTACAATGAGCAGTTCTTC.

The J gene is TRBJ2-7, the V gene TRBV6-5; the match to TRBD2 covers 12 bases. This CDR3 comprises 14 residues. Germline values: CDR1 MNHEY, CDR2 SVGAGI. The trim removed 7 bases at V and 6 bases at J, leaving 7 bases unmatched. This CDR3 is CASKPPGLAGEQYF. In DNA form, the CDR3 reads TGTGCCAGCAAACCCCCGGGACTAGCGGGCGAGCAGTACTTC.

CDR3: CASNMGGSGGFTEAFF. For the CDR3, the DNA is TGTGCCAGCAACATGGGAGGGTCAGGGGGCTTCACTGAAGCTTTCTTT. The J gene is TRBJ1-1, the V gene TRBV27; the match to TRBD1 covers 8 bases. V was clipped by 7 bases and J by 4 bases; unmatched bases: 14. This CDR3 has 16 residues. The germline gives CDR1 MNHEY, CDR2 SMNVEV (reference sequence).

V usage is TRBV18 and J usage is TRBJ1-2; no reliable D call. The CDR3 consists of 13 residues. V lost 5 bases and J 4 bases, leaving 11 bases between the germline ends. Germline CDR1 and CDR2: KGHSH and LQKENI. CDR3 loop: CASSTGPAYGYTF. The CDR3 region has the DNA TGTGCCAGCTCAACCGGGCCGGCCTATGGCTACACCTTC.

J is TRBJ1-5 and V is TRBV6-6; tentative D call: TRBD1 (6 bases). Germline V gene lookup returns CDR1 MNHNY and CDR2 SVGAGI (reference sequence). Between the trimmed V and J ends, which lost 6 bases and 4 bases, there was a span of 16 bases. This CDR3 region has 15 residues. This chain's CDR3 is CASSNFRGPNQPQHF. The CDR3 bases are TGTGCCAGCAGCAACTTCCGGGGGCCGAATCAGCCCCAGCATTTT.

V usage is TRBV7-3 and J usage is TRBJ2-3, with D tentatively TRBD2 (7 bases). V dropped 5 bases and J dropped 0 bases, with 12 bases sitting between them. The CDR3 totals 15 residues. Germline CDR1 SGHTA, CDR2 FQGTGA. The CDR3 region is CASSPTGGSTDTQYF. The DNA of the CDR3 is TGTGCCAGCAGCCCGACGGGGGGCAGCACAGATACGCAGTATTTT.

This rearrangement joins TRBV18 to TRBJ1-1; D is possibly TRBD1 (5 bases). CDR1 and CDR2 from the germline V gene are KGHSH and LQKENI. Trimming removed 6 bases from V and 4 bases from J, with 12 bases in between. The CDR3 extends over 13 amino acids. CDR3 residues: CASSRDFATEAFF. The CDR3 bases are TGTGCCAGCTCCCGGGACTTCGCCACTGAAGCTTTCTTT.

The CDR3 region has the DNA TGTGCCAGCAATACCGGGGGCCGGGAGACCCAGTACTTC. This gives the protein CASNTGGRETQYF. The rearrangement links TRBV28 to TRBJ2-5, with D perhaps given as TRBD1 or TRBD2 (6 bases each). V was shortened by 7 bases and J by 5 bases, with 14 bases between the two germline ends. This CDR3 comprises 13 residues. Germline CDR1 reads MDHEN; CDR2 reads SYDVKM.

This clone was detected once. CDR3 sequence reads: CASSSDSFGNTIYF. The CDR3 coding sequence is TGTGCCAGCAGCTCCGACAGCTTTGGAAACACCATATATTTT. The V gene is TRBV9, the J gene TRBJ1-3; D perhaps matches TRBD1 (5 bases). V dropped 4 bases and J dropped 3 bases, with 11 bases sitting between them. Germline assignment: CDR1 SGDLS and CDR2 YYNGEE. This CDR3 region has 14 residues.

The chain uses TRBV7-2 and TRBJ1-5; D remains ambiguous. The CDR3 runs to 14 residues. The germline V gene encodes CDR1 SGHTA and CDR2 FQGNSA. V was trimmed by 5 bases and J by 1 base, leaving 9 bases between them. CDR3 amino acids: CASSPQISNQPQHF. The CDR3 DNA is TGTGCCAGCAGCCCCCAGATAAGCAATCAGCCCCAGCATTTT. The whole variable domain, remainder taken from reference TRBV7-2 and TRBJ1-5, is GAGVSQSPSNKVTEKGKDVELRCDPISGHTALYWYRQSLGQGLEFLIYFQGNSAPDKSGLPSDRFSAERTGGSVSTLTIQRTQQEDSAVYLCASSPQISNQPQHFGDGTRLSIL.

The rearrangement uses TRBV9 and TRBJ1-3; a weak D match, TRBD1 (6 bases). The CDR3 length is 15 residues. CDR1 is SGDLS and CDR2 is YYNGEE in the germline V gene. The ends were cut back, 4 bases at V and 0 bases at J, with 11 bases in the middle. The CDR3 protein is CASSRTDSSGNTIYF. CDR3 DNA: TGTGCCAGCAGCCGGACAGACAGCTCTGGAAACACCATATATTTT.

V is TRBV5-1 and J is TRBJ2-1, with 10 bases aligning to TRBD2. The CDR3 sequence is 17 residues long. Germline V CDR1 and CDR2: SGHRS, YFSETQ. Trimming at V came to 0 bases and at J to 4 bases, leaving 7 bases not matched to a gene. Written as DNA, the CDR3 is TGCGCCAGCAGCTTGGGGAGCCCTAGCGGGGGTTACAATGAGCAGTTCTTC. Its translation: CASSLGSPSGGYNEQFF.

This chain links TRBV11-1 with TRBJ1-1; D is undetermined. This CDR3 comprises 14 residues. The V and J ends lost 1 base and 0 bases respectively, with 6 bases between them. Looked up from germline, CDR1 is SGHAT and CDR2 is FQDESV (reference sequence). In DNA, the CDR3 is TGTGCCAGCAGCTTAGTAGGAGTGAACACTGAAGCTTTCTTT. Amino acid sequence: CASSLVGVNTEAFF. Full variable domain (rest looked up from reference TRBV11-1 and TRBJ1-1): EAEVAQSPRYKITEKSQAVAFWCDPISGHATLYWYRQILGQGPELLVQFQDESVVDDSQLPKDRFSAERLKGVDSTLKIQPAELGDSAMYLCASSLVGVNTEAFFGQGTRLTVV.

V is TRBV9 and J is TRBJ2-2, with D possibly matching TRBD1 (6 bases). The CDR3 totals 15 residues. Germline loops: CDR1 SGDLS, CDR2 YYNGEE. The ends were cut back, 4 bases at V and 3 bases at J, with 13 bases in the middle. CDR3 loop: CASSTGQLDTGELFF. DNA for the CDR3: TGTGCCAGCAGCACCGGACAGTTGGACACCGGGGAGCTGTTTTTT. Drawing the rest from reference TRBV9 and TRBJ2-2, the complete variable domain is DSGVTQTPKHLITATGQRVTLRCSPRSGDLSVYWYQQSLDQGLQFLIQYYNGEERAKGNILERFSAQQFPDLHSELNLSSLELGDSALYFCASSTGQLDTGELFFGEGSRLTVL.

This clone occurred a few times. The V and J genes are TRBV6-2 or TRBV6-3 and TRBJ2-4, with D perhaps TRBD1 or TRBD2 (6 bases each). The V end lost 6 bases, the J end lost 2 bases, and 11 bases lay between the germline ends. The germline V gene has CDR1 MNHEY and CDR2 SVGEGT. This CDR3 spans 14 amino acids. CDR3 protein: CASSRGTPKNIQYF. The CDR3 DNA reads TGTGCCAGCAGCCGCGGGACACCCAAAAACATTCAGTACTTC.

The genes are TRBV28 and TRBJ1-2; TRBD1 matches 11 bases. The germline gives CDR1 MDHEN, CDR2 SYDVKM. The CDR3 is 14 amino acids. The ends lost 6 bases at V and 8 bases at J; junction bases unmatched: 8. CDR3 nucleotide sequence: TGTGCCAGCAGGGGTCCCGGGACAGGGGGAGGCTACACCTTC. Amino acid sequence: CASRGPGTGGGYTF.

The chain links TRBV7-9 to TRBJ1-1, with D unclear. CDR1 and CDR2 (germline): SEHNR, FQNEAQ (reference sequence). The CDR3 contains 14 residues. V dropped 2 bases and J dropped 0 bases, with 7 bases sitting between them. The CDR3 DNA follows: TGTGCCAGCAGCTTAAACTCAGTGAACACTGAAGCTTTCTTT. As protein: CASSLNSVNTEAFF.

This chain joins TRBV28 and TRBJ1-1; D uncertain. V was cut by 1 base and J by 1 base, with 7 bases left in between. Looked up from germline, CDR1 is MDHEN and CDR2 is SYDVKM. The CDR3 contains 14 residues. The CDR3 loop is CASSLSTGNTEAFF. CDR3 in DNA: TGTGCCAGCAGTTTATCGACTGGGAACACTGAAGCTTTCTTT.

The rearrangement links TRBV4-1 to TRBJ2-5; tentatively, D is TRBD2 (6 bases). V lost 6 bases and J 2 bases, leaving 16 bases between the germline ends. Germline V lookup: CDR1 MGHRA, CDR2 YSYEKL. CDR3 length: 15 amino acids. CDR3 sequence (DNA): TGCGCCAGCAGGCTAACCGGGACTTATCAAGAGACCCAGTACTTC. It translates to CASRLTGTYQETQYF.

The chain recombines TRBV27 with TRBJ1-6; D is ambiguous. V gave up 6 bases and J gave up 10 bases, with 13 bases separating them. CDR1 is MNHEY, CDR2 SMNVEV, per germline (reference sequence). This CDR3 comprises 13 residues. CDR3 protein: CASRATGYSPLHF. CDR3 nucleotides: TGTGCCAGCAGGGCAACGGGGTACTCACCCCTCCACTTT.

The chain recombines TRBV6-2 or TRBV6-3 with TRBJ1-5; D may be TRBD1 (5 bases). Germline-derived CDR1 and CDR2 are MNHEY and SVGEGT. The ends were cut back, 4 bases at V and 0 bases at J, with 16 bases in the middle. This CDR3 contains 17 residues. CDR3 sequence: CASSFNRSPYSNQPQHF. In DNA form, the CDR3 reads TGTGCCAGCAGTTTCAACAGGAGTCCTTATAGCAATCAGCCCCAGCATTTT.

V usage is TRBV19 and J usage is TRBJ1-4, with a tentative D call TRBD1 (6 bases). The CDR3 contains 15 residues. Germline values: CDR1 LNHDA, CDR2 SQIVND (reference sequence). Trimming shortened V by 10 bases and J by 0 bases, and 15 bases separated the two germline ends. The CDR3 protein is CATSDSSATNEKLFF. CDR3 in DNA: TGTGCCACCTCGGACAGCTCTGCAACTAATGAAAAACTGTTTTTT.

This chain uses TRBV11-3 with TRBJ2-2, with D possibly TRBD2 on 5 matching bases. Germline V CDR1 and CDR2: SGHNT, YENEEA. This CDR3 is 12 amino acids long. The V end was cut by 4 bases, the J end by 5 bases, with 5 bases between. CDR3 sequence: CASSWRTGELFF. CDR3 nucleotide sequence: TGTGCCAGCAGCTGGAGGACCGGGGAGCTGTTTTTT.

The chain links TRBV18 to TRBJ2-1; D gene unclear. Trimming removed 2 bases at V and 5 bases at J, with 7 bases between. There are 13 residues in the CDR3. Germline values: CDR1 KGHSH, CDR2 LQKENI. DNA for the CDR3: TGTGCCAGCTCACCATATCCAGACAATGAGCAGTTCTTC. This sequence encodes CASSPYPDNEQFF.

J is TRBJ2-3 and V is TRBV7-9; D ambiguous. The V end lost 0 bases, the J end lost 9 bases, and 22 bases lay between the germline ends. CDR1 and CDR2 from the germline V gene are SEHNR and FQNEAQ (reference sequence). CDR3 size: 17 residues. In nucleotides, the CDR3 is TGTGCCAGCAGCTTAGCAAAGGTCGGGTCCTCTCCAATAACGCAGTATTTT. It is translated as CASSLAKVGSSPITQYF.

The CDR3 bases are TGTGCCAGCAGCCCTTCTGGGGAGGCAGATGGCTACACCTTC. This sequence encodes CASSPSGEADGYTF. This sequence joins TRBV5-5 and TRBJ1-2, with D unclear. Germline V CDR1 and CDR2: SGHKS, YYEKEE (reference sequence). The CDR3 contains 14 residues. With 4 bases removed from V and 6 bases from J, the gap between germline ends came to 16 bases. The full variable domain, its missing parts supplied by reference TRBV5-5 and TRBJ1-2, is DAGVTQSPTHLIKTRGQQVTLRCSPISGHKSVSWYQQVLGQGPQFIFQYYEKEERGRGNFPDRFSARQFPNYSSELNVNALLLGDSALYLCASSPSGEADGYTFGSGTRLTVV.

This sequence joins TRBV18 and TRBJ2-2; 7 nucleotides match TRBD1. CDR1 is KGHSH, CDR2 LQKENI, per germline. V dropped 8 bases and J dropped 4; count of bases not matched to a gene: 4. The CDR3 has 13 amino acids. Here the CDR3 DNA reads TGTGCCAGCCGACAGGGTGGCACCGGGGAGCTGTTTTTT. This codes for CASRQGGTGELFF.

V is TRBV9 and J is TRBJ1-3; D unresolved. Trimming pared 4 bases from V and 0 bases from J, leaving 26 bases between. This CDR3 is built from 20 residues. CDR1 is SGDLS and CDR2 is YYNGEE in the germline V gene. The CDR3 region has the DNA TGTGCCAGCAGCCCCGACCCTCGTAGAATCCCGGGGAGCTCTGGAAACACCATATATTTT. It is translated as CASSPDPRRIPGSSGNTIYF.

This sequence joins TRBV2 and TRBJ2-7; TRBD1 is a possible D gene (6 bases). The CDR3 length is 14 residues. Looked up from germline, CDR1 is SNHLY and CDR2 is FYNNEI. V was pared by 3 bases and J by 2 bases, with 11 bases between. The CDR3 spells CASSEPGAPYEQYF. The CDR3 DNA reads as TGTGCCAGCAGTGAGCCAGGGGCTCCCTACGAGCAGTACTTC. Together with reference TRBV2 and TRBJ2-7, the CDR3 gives the full variable domain: EPEVTQTPSHQVTQMGQEVILRCVPISNHLYFYWYRQILGQKVEFLVSFYNNEISEKSEIFDDQFSVERPDGSNFTLKIRSTKLEDSAMYFCASSEPGAPYEQYFGPGTRLTVT.

The chain's CDR3 is CASSYSQGIGSSYNSPLHF. The DNA of the CDR3 is TGTGCCAGCAGTTACTCCCAGGGGATTGGGAGCTCCTATAATTCACCCCTCCACTTT. The chain combines TRBV6-2 or TRBV6-3 with TRBJ1-6; perhaps TRBD1 as D (6 bases). Trimming removed 0 bases from V and 0 bases from J, with 15 bases in between. In germline, CDR1 is MNHEY, CDR2 SVGEGT. The CDR3 contains 19 residues.